A single T cell receptor (beta chain) is shown here with its context. Its antigen is as yet unknown. Germline V gene data show CDR1 as SNHLY and CDR2 as FYNNEI. The CDR3 sequence is 11 residues long. V lost 3 bases and J 5 bases, leaving 4 bases between the germline ends. Assay: immunoSEQ multiplex PCR; the TCRdb copy retains only in-frame clones and omits some. The sample has fewer than 400,000 clones, 70% to 90% seen once. This record belongs to a study of Ad26.COV2.S vaccination and SARS-CoV-2 variants. Study-level points and caveats: Comparability of non-spike TCR breadth was observed across vaccine and placebo recipients.

This sample's treatment: some 20 received Ad26.COV2.S at low or high dose, single or two shots; about 5 received placebo; per-sample allocation not given. The samples date from day 63 after the first vaccine or placebo injection. An Ad26 vector expressing Wuhan-strain SARS-CoV-2 spike served as the vaccine. The chain has TRBV2 and TRBJ1-1; D remains unclear. The receptor's source is a person aged 18-60 years who received the Ad26.COV2.S COVID-19 vaccine or a placebo. Sequencing was performed on peripheral blood, taken in a trial of Ad26.COV2.S vaccine versus placebo. CDR3 protein: CASSEWTEAFF. As DNA, the CDR3 is TGTGCCAGCAGTGAGTGGACTGAAGCTTTCTTT.